This TCR beta chain is drawn from a study of blood T cell repertoires in COVID-19. Study details: From the United States, Italy and Spain came samples of acute and convalescent COVID-19.

Study processing details: By means of reference gene primer amplification, nucleated cell counts were estimated. Profiled with immunoSEQ multiplex PCR; TCRdb holds only in-frame clones, not every one. V, J and clone size are taken as reported in that table, and D and trimming were inferred from the DNA itself. In the table there are about 58,000 clones, around 85% of which are singletons. Germline loops: CDR1 SGDLS, CDR2 YYNGEE. The CDR3 consists of 15 residues. J gave up 2 bases and V 3 bases, and 5 bases lay outside the gene matches. The specimen sequenced was peripheral blood. The chain couples TRBV9 to TRBJ1-1; the match to TRBD1 covers 9 bases. This clonotype was obtained from a human donor in a cohort sampled during active COVID-19. In nucleotides, the CDR3 is TGTGCCAGCAGCGACACAGGGGGCCCTAACACTGAAGCTTTCTTT. As protein: CASSDTGGPNTEAFF.